This TCR beta chain was sequenced in a study of OX40 agonist ivuxolimab in advanced cancers. Generated by immunoSEQ multiplex PCR, the TCRdb table keeps only in-frame clones and is missing some. The data contain roughly 110,000 clones, 90% of them singletons. The germline CDR1 and CDR2 sequences are SEHNR and FQNEAQ (reference sequence). V shed 1 base and J shed 5 bases, with 6 bases lying between them. The CDR3 extends over 12 amino acids. The chain combines TRBV7-9 with TRBJ2-7; D is unresolved. This TCR was sampled from an adult with an advanced solid tumor such as melanoma, head and neck, liver or kidney cancer. The sequencing used CD4+ or CD8+ T cells sorted from blood, collected in a trial of the OX40 agonist ivuxolimab. CDR3 sequence: CASSLVGDEQYF. The CDR3 DNA sequence: TGTGCCAGCAGCTTAGTTGGGGACGAGCAGTACTTC.